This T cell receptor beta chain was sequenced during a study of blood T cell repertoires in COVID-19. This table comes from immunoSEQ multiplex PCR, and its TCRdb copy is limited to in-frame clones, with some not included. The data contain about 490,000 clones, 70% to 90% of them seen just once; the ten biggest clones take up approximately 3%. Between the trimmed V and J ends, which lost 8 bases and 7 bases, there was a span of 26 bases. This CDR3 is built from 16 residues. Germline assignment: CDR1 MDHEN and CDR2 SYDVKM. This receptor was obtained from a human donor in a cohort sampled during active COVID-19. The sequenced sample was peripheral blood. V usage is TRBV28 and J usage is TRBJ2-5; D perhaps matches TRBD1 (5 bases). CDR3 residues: CASFPITKTDPGTQYF. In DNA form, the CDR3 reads TGTGCCAGCTTCCCAATTACGAAGACAGACCCGGGGACCCAGTACTTC. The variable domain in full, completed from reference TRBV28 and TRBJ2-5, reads DVKVTQSSRYLVKRTGEKVFLECVQDMDHENMFWYRQDPGLGLRLIYFSYDVKMKEKGDIPEGYSVSREKKERFSLILESASTNQTSMYLCASFPITKTDPGTQYFGPGTRLLVL.